This T cell receptor (beta chain) was recovered during a study of spatial heterogeneity in lung cancer (dated by TCRdb to about 2019). Some background on the complete study: More beta-chain than alpha-chain transcripts were consistently detected, likely reflecting higher beta-chain transcript abundance. The study linked features of the TCR repertoire to counts of nonsynonymous mutations, which were determined by whole-exome sequencing of tumor tissue. In the raw uncorrected reads, each unique combination of TCR and UMI appeared more than ten times on average. At surgery, both alpha and beta chains were TCR-sequenced in approximately 210 tumor regions, about 61 matched nontumor lung samples and a few dozen PBMC samples. In non-small cell lung cancer, the study quantitatively compared TCR alpha and beta repertoires across several tumor regions, matched nontumor lung, and blood.

Broader findings and caveats from the paper: Additional single-cell paired TCR alpha and beta sequencing was considered necessary to confirm, at a functional level, the hypothesis that regional TCRs recognize regional mutations. Ubiquitous expanded tumor TCRs showed up in blood more often at tumor resection than at routine follow-up.

This specimen's time point label, interpreted: sample taken at primary tumor resection. TCR sequencing used whole RNA extracted from tumor and nontumor lung tissue, or from cryopreserved PBMC samples, without cell sorting. Samples were obtained from approximately 72 patients with early-stage, untreated non-small cell lung cancer from the lung TRACERx cohort. Only patients for whom sufficient RNA was available from at least two tumor regions were selected for TCR sequencing. The sample holds many counts of this clonotype. The antigen it recognizes is unknown. Base-call qualities are not available, and no considerably larger clone is one nucleotide away. To prepare the library, 5' RACE was applied. Instrument used: NextSeq 500. To allow correction of PCR and sequencing errors, the TCR library protocol tagged every TCR cDNA molecule with a unique molecular identifier. The published analysis was carried out like this. TCR identification, UMI-based error correction and CDR3 extraction were all carried out with Decombinator tools. TCRs above a frequency of 2 per 1,000, corresponding to the top 1% of the tumor frequency distribution, were defined as expanded. Rényi diversity was computed with the R vegan package after subsampling each repertoire 100 times to 5,000 TCRs. CDR3 similarity networks were built from amino acid triplet string-kernel similarity, with CDR3s being connected when pairwise similarity was above 0.82. Starting from the raw public reads, TCRdb applied fastp trimming at Q25, assembled clones with MiXCR and retained in-frame beta chains. Under each unique CDR3 protein, matching rows form one entry showing the most common genes and DNA. None of the V and J calls come from the authors' own analysis; TCRdb made them. The sample table shows approximately 25,000 distinct CDR3 sequences, and about 3% are seen once. The ten largest account for 29% of the sample.

This clonotype was sampled from a female donor with early-stage non-small cell lung cancer. The sequencing used PBMCs, collected at surgery.

At the DNA level, the sequence is TGCAGCGTTGAAGGGAGCACCTACAATGAGCAGTTCTTC. It translates to CSVEGSTYNEQFF. The chain couples TRBV29-1 to TRBJ2-1, with the identity of the D gene unclear. V is reduced by 1 base and J by 2 bases, leaving a spacing of 6 bases between them. The CDR3, from cysteine to phenylalanine, totals 13 residues. Only the CDR3 portion is preserved as DNA: 39 bases, with reading frame beginning at the first base. CDR1 SQVTM and CDR2 ANQGSEA were looked up in the germline V gene.